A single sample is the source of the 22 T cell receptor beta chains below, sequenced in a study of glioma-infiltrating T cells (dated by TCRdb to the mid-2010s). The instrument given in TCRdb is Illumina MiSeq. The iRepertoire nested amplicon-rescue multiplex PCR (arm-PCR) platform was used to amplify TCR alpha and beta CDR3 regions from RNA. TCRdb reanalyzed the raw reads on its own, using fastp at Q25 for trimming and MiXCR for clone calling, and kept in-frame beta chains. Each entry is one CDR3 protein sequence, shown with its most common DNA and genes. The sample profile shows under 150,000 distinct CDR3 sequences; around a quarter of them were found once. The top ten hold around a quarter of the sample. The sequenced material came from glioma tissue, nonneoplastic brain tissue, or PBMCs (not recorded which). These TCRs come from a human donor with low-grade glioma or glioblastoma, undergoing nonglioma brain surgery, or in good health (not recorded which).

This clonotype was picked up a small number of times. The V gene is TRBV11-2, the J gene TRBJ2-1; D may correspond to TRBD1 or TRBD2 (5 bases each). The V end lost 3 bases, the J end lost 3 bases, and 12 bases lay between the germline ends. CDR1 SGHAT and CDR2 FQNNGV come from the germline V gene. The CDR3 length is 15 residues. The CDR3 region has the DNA TGTGCCAGCAGCTTCGGGGACCCCAGCTACAATGAGCAGTTCTTC. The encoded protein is CASSFGDPSYNEQFF. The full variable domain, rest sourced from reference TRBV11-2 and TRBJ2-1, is EAGVAQSPRYKIIEKRQSVAFWCNPISGHATLYWYQQILGQGPKLLIQFQNNGVVDDSQLPKDRFSAERLKGVDSTLKIQPAKLEDSAVYLCASSFGDPSYNEQFFGPGTRLTVL.

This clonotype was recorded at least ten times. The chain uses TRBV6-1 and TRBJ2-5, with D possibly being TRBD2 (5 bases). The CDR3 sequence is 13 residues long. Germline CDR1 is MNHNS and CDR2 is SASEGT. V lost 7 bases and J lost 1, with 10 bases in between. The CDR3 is CASKERTQETQYF. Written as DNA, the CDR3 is TGTGCCAGCAAGGAGCGGACCCAAGAGACCCAGTACTTC.

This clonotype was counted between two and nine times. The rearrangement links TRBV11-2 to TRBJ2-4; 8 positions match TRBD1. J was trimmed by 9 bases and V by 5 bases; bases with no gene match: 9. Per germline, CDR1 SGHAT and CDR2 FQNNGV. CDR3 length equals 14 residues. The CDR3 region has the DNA TGTGCCAGCAGCCTAGCCGGGACAGGTCCCATTCAGTACTTC. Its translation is CASSLAGTGPIQYF.

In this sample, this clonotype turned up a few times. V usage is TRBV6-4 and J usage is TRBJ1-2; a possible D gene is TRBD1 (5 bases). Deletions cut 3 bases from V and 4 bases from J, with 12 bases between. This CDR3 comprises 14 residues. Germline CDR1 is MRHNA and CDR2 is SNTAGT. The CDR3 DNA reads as TGTGCCAGCAGTGAAATGACAGAGTTCTATGGCTACACCTTC. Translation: CASSEMTEFYGYTF.

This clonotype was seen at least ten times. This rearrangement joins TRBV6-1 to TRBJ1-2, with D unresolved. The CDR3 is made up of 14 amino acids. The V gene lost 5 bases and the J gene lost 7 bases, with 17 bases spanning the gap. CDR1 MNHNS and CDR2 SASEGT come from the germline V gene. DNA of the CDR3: TGTGCCAGCAGTCTCCATGACACCGGACTTGGCTACACCTTC. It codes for CASSLHDTGLGYTF.

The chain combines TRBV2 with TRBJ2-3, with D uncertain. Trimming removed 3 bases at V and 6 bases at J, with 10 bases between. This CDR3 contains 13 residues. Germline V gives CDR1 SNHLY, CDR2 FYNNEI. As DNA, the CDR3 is TGTGCCAGCAGTGAGTCCCCCTGGGATACGCAGTATTTT. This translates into CASSESPWDTQYF.

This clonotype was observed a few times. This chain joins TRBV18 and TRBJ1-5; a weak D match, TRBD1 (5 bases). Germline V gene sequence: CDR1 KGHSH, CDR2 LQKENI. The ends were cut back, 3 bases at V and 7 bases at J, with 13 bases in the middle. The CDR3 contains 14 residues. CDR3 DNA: TGTGCCAGCTCACCTGACAGTGATGGACAGCCCCAGCATTTT. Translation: CASSPDSDGQPQHF.

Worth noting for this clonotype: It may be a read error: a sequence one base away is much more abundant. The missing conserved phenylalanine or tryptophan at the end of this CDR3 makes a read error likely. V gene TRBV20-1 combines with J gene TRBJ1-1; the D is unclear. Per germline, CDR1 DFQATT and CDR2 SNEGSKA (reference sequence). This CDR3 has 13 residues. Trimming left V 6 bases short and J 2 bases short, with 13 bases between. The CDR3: CSASQQPNTEAFS. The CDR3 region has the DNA TGCAGTGCCAGCCAGCAGCCTAACACTGAAGCTTTCTCT.

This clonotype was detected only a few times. CDR3 amino acids: CASSLAPLNTEAFF. CDR3 sequence (DNA): TGTGCCAGCAGCTTAGCCCCTTTGAACACTGAAGCTTTCTTT. The chain links TRBV7-6 to TRBJ1-1; D remains ambiguous. CDR1 and CDR2 from the germline V gene are SGHVS and FNYEAQ. The CDR3 has 14 amino acids. V dropped 0 bases and J dropped 0 bases, with 5 bases sitting between them.

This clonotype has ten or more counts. DNA of the CDR3: TGTGCCAGCAGTTTAAATCAGGCGTACGAGCAGTACGTC. Translating it yields CASSLNQAYEQYV. The V gene is TRBV28, the J gene TRBJ2-7; D unclear. Trimming took 2 bases from V and 4 from J, leaving 9 bases between them. Germline values: CDR1 MDHEN, CDR2 SYDVKM. The CDR3 runs 13 residues.

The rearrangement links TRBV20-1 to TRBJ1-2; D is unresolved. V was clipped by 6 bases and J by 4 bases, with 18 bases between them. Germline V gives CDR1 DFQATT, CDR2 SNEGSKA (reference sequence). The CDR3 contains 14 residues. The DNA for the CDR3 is TGCAGTGCGCTTCAGACCCTCCGGGGCTATGGCTACACCTTC. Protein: CSALQTLRGYGYTF.

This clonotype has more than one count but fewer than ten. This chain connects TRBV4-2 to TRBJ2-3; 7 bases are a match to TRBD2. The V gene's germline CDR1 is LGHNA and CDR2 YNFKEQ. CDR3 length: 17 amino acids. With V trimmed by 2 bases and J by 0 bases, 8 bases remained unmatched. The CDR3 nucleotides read TGTGCCAGCAGCCAACTTTCCGGGCGGGGGAGCACAGATACGCAGTATTTT. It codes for CASSQLSGRGSTDTQYF.

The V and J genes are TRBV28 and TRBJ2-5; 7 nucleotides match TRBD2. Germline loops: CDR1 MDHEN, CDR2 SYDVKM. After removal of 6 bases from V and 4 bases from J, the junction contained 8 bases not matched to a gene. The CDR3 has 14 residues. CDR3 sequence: CASSPVGGAETQYF. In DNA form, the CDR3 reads TGTGCCAGCAGCCCGGTGGGAGGGGCAGAGACCCAGTACTTC.

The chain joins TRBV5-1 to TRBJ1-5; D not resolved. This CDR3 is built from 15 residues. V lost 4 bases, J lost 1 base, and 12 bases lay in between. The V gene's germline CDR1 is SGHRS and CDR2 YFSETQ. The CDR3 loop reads CASSPTTGSNQPQHF. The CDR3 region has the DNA TGCGCCAGCAGCCCCACAACGGGGAGCAATCAGCCCCAGCATTTT.

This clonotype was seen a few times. This CDR3 reads CASSLAGSRVQFF. CDR3 nucleotides: TGTGCCAGCAGCTTAGCCGGGAGTCGGGTACAGTTCTTC. The chain recombines TRBV7-8 with TRBJ2-1; D might be TRBD2 (6 bases). The CDR3 length is 13 residues. CDR1 SGHVS and CDR2 FQNEAQ come from the germline V gene. V gave up 0 bases and J gave up 13 bases, with 13 bases separating them.

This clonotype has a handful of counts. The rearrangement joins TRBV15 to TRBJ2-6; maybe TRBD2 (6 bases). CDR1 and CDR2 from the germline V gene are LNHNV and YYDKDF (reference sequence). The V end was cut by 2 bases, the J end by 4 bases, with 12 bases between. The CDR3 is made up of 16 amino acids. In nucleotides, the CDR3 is TGTGCCACCAGCAGACAAGAGGGGAGGGGGGCCAACGTCCTGACTTTC. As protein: CATSRQEGRGANVLTF. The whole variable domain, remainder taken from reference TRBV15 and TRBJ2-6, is DAMVIQNPRYQVTQFGKPVTLSCSQTLNHNVMYWYQQKSSQAPKLLFHYYDKDFNNEADTPDNFQSRRPNTSFCFLDIRSPGLGDTAMYLCATSRQEGRGANVLTFGAGSRLTVL.

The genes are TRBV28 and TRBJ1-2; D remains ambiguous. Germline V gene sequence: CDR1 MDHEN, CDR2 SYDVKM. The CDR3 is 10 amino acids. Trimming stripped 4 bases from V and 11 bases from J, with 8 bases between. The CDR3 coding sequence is TGTGCCAGCAGTTCCGATCTATACACCTTC. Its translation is CASSSDLYTF.

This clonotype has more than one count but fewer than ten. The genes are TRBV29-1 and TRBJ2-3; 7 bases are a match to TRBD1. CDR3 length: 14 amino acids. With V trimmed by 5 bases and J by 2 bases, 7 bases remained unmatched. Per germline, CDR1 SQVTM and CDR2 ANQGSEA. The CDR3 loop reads CSVRDRRNTDTQYF. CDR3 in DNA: TGCAGCGTTCGGGACAGACGTAACACAGATACGCAGTATTTT.

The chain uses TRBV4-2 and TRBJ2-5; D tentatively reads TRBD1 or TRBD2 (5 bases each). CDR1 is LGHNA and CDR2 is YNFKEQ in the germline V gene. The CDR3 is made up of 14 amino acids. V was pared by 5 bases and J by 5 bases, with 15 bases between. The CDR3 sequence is CASSNQGRAETQYF. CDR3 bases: TGTGCCAGCAGCAATCAGGGACGGGCCGAGACCCAGTACTTC.

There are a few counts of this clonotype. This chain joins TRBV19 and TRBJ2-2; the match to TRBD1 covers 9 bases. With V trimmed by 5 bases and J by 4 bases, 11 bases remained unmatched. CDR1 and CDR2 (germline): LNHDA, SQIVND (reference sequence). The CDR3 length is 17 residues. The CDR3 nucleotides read TGTGCCAGTAGTCGGACAGGGGAGGGGCCTAGCACCGGGGAGCTGTTTTTT. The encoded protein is CASSRTGEGPSTGELFF.

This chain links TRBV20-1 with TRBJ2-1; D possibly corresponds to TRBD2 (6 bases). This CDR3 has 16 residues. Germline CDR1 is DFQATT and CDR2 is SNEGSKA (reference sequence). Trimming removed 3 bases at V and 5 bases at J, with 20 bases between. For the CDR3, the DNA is TGCAGTGCTAGGATCGGGGGAACACCCTACGACAATGAGCAGTTCTTC. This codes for CSARIGGTPYDNEQFF.

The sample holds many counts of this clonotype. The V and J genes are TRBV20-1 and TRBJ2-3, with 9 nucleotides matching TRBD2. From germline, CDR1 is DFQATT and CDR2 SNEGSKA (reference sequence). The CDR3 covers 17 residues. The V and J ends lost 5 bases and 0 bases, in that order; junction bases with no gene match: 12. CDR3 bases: TGCAGTGCTCCGGAGGTCGTTAGCGGGGGTAGCACAGATACGCAGTATTTT. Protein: CSAPEVVSGGSTDTQYF.